This T cell receptor (beta chain) was captured in a study of cytomegalovirus exposure and HLA in healthy donors. Whole-study findings and limits: Most TCR beta V segments were productive about 87% or about 30% of the time in an earlier analysis. Over 15,000 TCR beta sequences were associated with HLA alleles at 0.05 false discovery rate in a later analysis.

The CDR3 sequence is 14 residues long. Germline trimming cut 3 bases from V and 5 bases from J; bases unmatched to any gene: 4. Looked up from germline, CDR1 is MDHEN and CDR2 is SYDVKM. In the PCR, 60 Vbeta and 13 Jbeta primers were used. The assay was immunoSEQ multiplex PCR, and TCRdb's table has in-frame clones only and misses some. The sample shows around 99,000 clones, about three quarters of them seen only once. This clone was observed a handful of times. The antigen is unknown. The sequence was collected from a man aged 25 to 40 in good health and CMV-seronegative. The chain uses TRBV28 and TRBJ2-1, with 7 bases fitting TRBD2. The sequenced material came from PBMCs. CDR3 DNA: TGTGCCAGCAGTTTTGGGCTAGCGGACAATGAGCAGTTCTTC. Its translation: CASSFGLADNEQFF.